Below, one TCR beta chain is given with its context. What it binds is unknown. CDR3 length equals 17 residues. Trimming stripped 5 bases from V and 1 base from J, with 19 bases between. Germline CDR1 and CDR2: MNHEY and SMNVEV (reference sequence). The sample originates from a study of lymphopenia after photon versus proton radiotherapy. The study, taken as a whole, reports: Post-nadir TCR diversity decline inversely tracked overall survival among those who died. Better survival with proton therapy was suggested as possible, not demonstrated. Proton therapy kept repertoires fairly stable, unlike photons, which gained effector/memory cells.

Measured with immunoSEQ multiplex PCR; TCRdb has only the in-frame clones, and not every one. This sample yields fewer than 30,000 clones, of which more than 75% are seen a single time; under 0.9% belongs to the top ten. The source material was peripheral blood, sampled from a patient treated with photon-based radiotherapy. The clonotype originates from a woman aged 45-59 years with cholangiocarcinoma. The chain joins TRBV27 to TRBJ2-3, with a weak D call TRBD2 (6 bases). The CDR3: CASSPGRGKAGTDTQYF. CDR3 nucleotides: TGTGCCAGCAGTCCCGGACGGGGGAAGGCGGGCACAGATACGCAGTATTTT.